These 10 T cell receptor beta chains were all obtained from the same sample, sequenced in a study of response to subunit inactivated influenza vaccine. TCRdb reanalysed the RT-PCR reads using MiXCR and keeps one entry per CDR3 protein. The sample shows about 570,000 distinct CDR3 sequences, approximately 12% of them seen only once. This material consisted of PBMCs from blood, taken on the day of vaccination. The receptors come from a man aged 50 to 60 who received an inactivated influenza vaccine.

This clonotype was picked up a small number of times. The V call is TRBV7-2, the J call TRBJ2-2; D uncertain. This CDR3 contains 14 residues. V was trimmed by 1 base and J by 6 bases, leaving 9 bases between them. CDR1 and CDR2 (germline): SGHTA, FQGNSA. The CDR3 DNA reads TGTGCCAGCAGCTTAGTAGGCTCTGCCGGGGAGCTGTTTTTT. Protein: CASSLVGSAGELFF.

This clonotype was detected ten times or more. The V and J genes are TRBV29-1 and TRBJ2-7, with no clear D. The CDR3 consists of 11 residues. V lost 4 bases to trimming and J lost 3 bases, with 7 bases between them. CDR1 and CDR2 from the germline V gene are SQVTM and ANQGSEA. The CDR3 nucleotides are TGCAGCGTTGGTAAGGGCTACGAGCAGTACTTC. This translates into CSVGKGYEQYF.

This chain joins TRBV12-5 and TRBJ1-3; D is uncertain. V was shortened by 0 bases and J by 0 bases, with 12 bases between the two germline ends. CDR1 LGHNT and CDR2 FRNRAP come from the germline V gene. The CDR3 has 17 residues. DNA of the CDR3: TGTGCTAGTGGTTTGGTACTTTCCCGAGGCTCTGGAAACACCATATATTTT. Its protein product is CASGLVLSRGSGNTIYF.

The chain is built from TRBV24-1 and TRBJ2-5, with 9 bases matching TRBD1. The J segment lost 1 base and the V segment lost 4 bases, leaving 18 bases of the junction unmatched. CDR1 and CDR2 from the germline V gene are KGHDR and SFDVKD. The CDR3 is 20 amino acids. The CDR3 here is CATSDPQRSDRGTLQETQYF. In DNA, the CDR3 is TGTGCCACCAGTGACCCGCAAAGATCCGACAGGGGGACACTCCAAGAGACCCAGTACTTC.

J is TRBJ2-1 and V is TRBV27; D not certain. CDR3 size: 12 residues. Trimming removed 2 bases from V and 9 bases from J, with 8 bases in between. Germline V gene sequence: CDR1 MNHEY, CDR2 SMNVEV (reference sequence). CDR3 region: CASSLGPSEQFF. The CDR3 nucleotides are TGTGCCAGCAGTTTAGGCCCGAGTGAGCAGTTCTTC.

This sequence joins TRBV10-3 and TRBJ1-1; TRBD1 might be the D (5 bases). The CDR3 loop spans 13 amino acids. The V and J ends lost 10 bases and 5 bases respectively, with 17 bases between them. CDR1 and CDR2 (germline): ENHRY, SYGVKD. The CDR3 nucleotides are TGTGCCACCACGGGGGGGTTTGGGACTGAAGCTTTCTTT. This encodes CATTGGFGTEAFF.

This clonotype was counted only a few times. This chain connects TRBV4-2 to TRBJ1-1; possibly TRBD1 for D (6 bases). The ends were cut back, 1 base at V and 2 bases at J, with 17 bases in the middle. CDR1 is LGHNA and CDR2 is YNFKEQ in the germline V gene. There are 17 residues in the CDR3. The CDR3 DNA is TGTGCCAGCAGCCAAGCGGCCCCAAACAGGGTCAACACTGAAGCTTTCTTT. Translation gives CASSQAAPNRVNTEAFF.

The V gene is TRBV6-5, the J gene TRBJ2-1; possibly TRBD2 for D (5 bases). Trimming cost V 8 bases and J 9 bases, with 11 bases left between them. Germline V gives CDR1 MNHEY, CDR2 SVGAGI. The CDR3 is 11 residues long. CDR3 protein: CASGRMAEQFF. Here the CDR3 DNA reads TGTGCCAGCGGGAGAATGGCTGAGCAGTTCTTC.

The chain is built from TRBV5-5 and TRBJ1-5; D gene uncertain. Per germline, CDR1 SGHKS and CDR2 YYEKEE (reference sequence). Trimming left V 1 base short and J 3 bases short, with 11 bases between. The CDR3 covers 15 residues. The CDR3 region has the DNA TGTGCCAGCAGCTTGCGTCCTACTAACAATCAGCCCCAGCATTTT. This sequence encodes CASSLRPTNNQPQHF.

This clonotype was seen only a few times. This chain connects TRBV20-1 to TRBJ2-1; possible D gene TRBD2, 6 bases. Germline values: CDR1 DFQATT, CDR2 SNEGSKA (reference sequence). Trimming stripped 6 bases from V and 7 bases from J, with 19 bases between. The CDR3 is 14 amino acids. The CDR3 DNA sequence: TGCAGTGCCATACCCCTAGCGTTTTCGAATGAGCAGTTCTTC. Translating it yields CSAIPLAFSNEQFF.